A selection of T cell receptor beta chains follows, all from one sample in a study of patients and donors after allogeneic stem cell transplantation. From the RT-PCR reads, TCRdb called clonotypes with MiXCR, one entry per CDR3 protein. The sample records approximately 1,300 distinct CDR3 sequences, 25% to 35% being singletons. The material sequenced was blood, either unsorted or a sorted T cell fraction (not recorded which). The receptors here all came from a human donor who was either an allogeneic HSCT recipient or a stem cell or donor lymphocyte infusion donor (not recorded which). It is not recorded whose cells these are; they may come from a transplant donor. CDR3s include the opening cysteine and the closing phenylalanine or tryptophan. D genes are given only for firm matches. Expanded clones are given a class, and other clones once, few, many or no size at all.

v_gene,j_gene,d_gene,abundance,CDR3nt,CDR3aa
TRBV7-8,TRBJ1-5,.,large,TGTGCCAGCAGCTTATGGGGGGGGCGGAATCAGCCCCAGCATTTT,CASSLWGGRNQPQHF
TRBV10-3,TRBJ2-7,TRBD2,.,TGTGCCATCAGTGGGACTAGCGGGAGTTCCGACGAGCAGTACTTC,CAISGTSGSSDEQYF
TRBV7-6,TRBJ2-7,.,.,TGTGCCAGCAGCTACGGCAGGGCCTACGAGCAGTACTTC,CASSYGRAYEQYF
TRBV30,TRBJ1-2,TRBD1,few,TGTGCCTGGAGGCGAACCGGGACAGGGCTCTATGGCTACACCTTC,CAWRRTGTGLYGYTF
TRBV19,TRBJ2-3,.,once,TGTGCCAGTAGTCCCGGAGGAGGGAGAGGGGATACGCAGTATTTT,CASSPGGGRGDTQYF
TRBV7-2,TRBJ1-5,TRBD1,.,TGTGCCAGCAGCCAGGGGGTTAATCAGCCCCAGCATTTT,CASSQGVNQPQHF
TRBV2,TRBJ2-2,.,.,TGTGCCAGCAGTGAAGCGGGCGGCGGGGAGCTGTTTTTT,CASSEAGGGELFF
TRBV7-3,TRBJ2-3,.,few,TGTGCCAGCAGCTTCGGCGGCCGCACAGATACGCAGTATTTT,CASSFGGRTDTQYF
TRBV25-1,TRBJ2-7,.,large,TGTGCCAGCAGTGAAGGGCAGTACGAGCAGTACTTC,CASSEGQYEQYF
TRBV20-1,TRBJ2-7,.,.,TGCAGTGCTAGAGATCTCAAGGGGCCCCACGAGCAGTACTTC,CSARDLKGPHEQYF
TRBV12-3/TRBV12-4,TRBJ1-1,.,few,TGTGCCAGCAGTTTTGGTACTGAAGCTTTCTTT,CASSFGTEAFF
TRBV20-1,TRBJ2-7,TRBD2,.,TGCAGTGCTAGACAAGCGGGAGGGGCATACGAGCAGTACTTC,CSARQAGGAYEQYF
TRBV11-3,TRBJ2-1,TRBD2,few,TGTGCCAGCAGCCGCGGGACTAGTTACAATGAGCAGTTCTTC,CASSRGTSYNEQFF
TRBV20-1,TRBJ2-1,.,.,TGCAGTGCTAGAGATCCGAGCGGCATAGACAATGAGCAGTTCTTC,CSARDPSGIDNEQFF
TRBV18,TRBJ2-1,TRBD2,.,TGTGCCAGCTCACTAGCGGGACGGGACAATGAGCAGTTCTTC,CASSLAGRDNEQFF
TRBV28,TRBJ2-3,TRBD2,large,TGTGCCAGCGGCCTAGGGACTACGGAGTATTTT,CASGLGTTEYF
TRBV20-1,TRBJ2-7,.,large,TGCAGTGCCGGAAGGGGATCCGGGACTCTCGACGAGCAGTACTTC,CSAGRGSGTLDEQYF
TRBV4-2,TRBJ2-5,.,.,TGTGCCAGCAGCCAAGTATCCGGGGAGACCCAGTACTTC,CASSQVSGETQYF
TRBV25-1,TRBJ2-7,.,once,TGTGCCAGCAGTGAAGGGGTCTACGAGCAGTACTTC,CASSEGVYEQYF
TRBV5-4,TRBJ1-2,.,few,TGTGCCAGCAGCTTCGAGGAGAGGGGTGGCTACACCTTC,CASSFEERGGYTF
TRBV6-2/TRBV6-3,TRBJ2-7,.,.,TGTGCCACCCTAGGAAAGCGGGAGCAGTACTTC,CATLGKREQYF
TRBV27,TRBJ2-7,.,.,TGTGCCAGCAGTTTGGGGGCTGGCTACGAGCAGTACTTC,CASSLGAGYEQYF